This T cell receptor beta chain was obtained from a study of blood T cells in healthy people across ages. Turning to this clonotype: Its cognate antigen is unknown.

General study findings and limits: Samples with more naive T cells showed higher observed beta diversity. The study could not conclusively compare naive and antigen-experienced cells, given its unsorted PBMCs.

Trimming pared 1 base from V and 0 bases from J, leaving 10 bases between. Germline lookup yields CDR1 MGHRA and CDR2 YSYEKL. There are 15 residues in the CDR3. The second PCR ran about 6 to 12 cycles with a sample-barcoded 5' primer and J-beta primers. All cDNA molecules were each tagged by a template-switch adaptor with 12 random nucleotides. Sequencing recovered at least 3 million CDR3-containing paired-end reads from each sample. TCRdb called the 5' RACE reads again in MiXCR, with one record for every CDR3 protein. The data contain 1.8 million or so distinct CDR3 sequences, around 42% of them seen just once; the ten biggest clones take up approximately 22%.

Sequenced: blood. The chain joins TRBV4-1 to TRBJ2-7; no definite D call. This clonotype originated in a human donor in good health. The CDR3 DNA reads TGCGCCAGCAGCCAAGGCCAGGATCACTCCTACGAGCAGTACTTC. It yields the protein CASSQGQDHSYEQYF.